This is a list of T cell receptor beta chains from one sample in a study of early T cells in non-severe SARS-CoV-2 infection. TCRdb re-derived calls from the 5' RACE reads in MiXCR, one entry per CDR3 protein. This table has 40,000 to 55,000 distinct CDR3 sequences, roughly 23% appearing once. The sequencing used whole blood, collected at baseline. The receptors derive from an adult who was a healthcare worker with PCR-confirmed SARS-CoV-2 infection or an uninfected control (not recorded which). The CDR3 runs from the conserved cysteine through the conserved F or W. Fields, in order: clone size, D gene, V gene, J gene, CDR3 protein, CDR3 DNA. A D gene is named only where the DNA matches it firmly. Size is stated for part of the rows, as once, few or many counts, or as a class when the clone is expanded.

abundance: many; d_gene: .; v_gene: TRBV6-4; j_gene: TRBJ2-6; CDR3aa: CASSDISGANVLTF; CDR3nt: TGTGCCAGCAGTGACATCTCTGGGGCCAACGTCCTGACTTTC
abundance: .; d_gene: .; v_gene: TRBV7-2; j_gene: TRBJ1-2; CDR3aa: CASSLERGRDGYTF; CDR3nt: TGTGCCAGCAGCTTAGAACGGGGCAGGGATGGCTACACCTTC
abundance: few; d_gene: .; v_gene: TRBV29-1; j_gene: TRBJ1-1; CDR3aa: CSVEEGDTEAFF; CDR3nt: TGCAGCGTTGAAGAGGGGGACACTGAAGCTTTCTTT
abundance: .; d_gene: TRBD1; v_gene: TRBV3-1; j_gene: TRBJ2-7; CDR3aa: CASSQTGQQSYEQYF; CDR3nt: TGTGCCAGCAGCCAGACGGGACAGCAGAGCTACGAGCAGTACTTC
abundance: .; d_gene: .; v_gene: TRBV13; j_gene: TRBJ1-2; CDR3aa: CASSPRGSNYGYTF; CDR3nt: TGTGCCAGCAGCCCACGGGGGTCCAACTATGGCTACACCTTC
abundance: few; d_gene: .; v_gene: TRBV5-5; j_gene: TRBJ2-6; CDR3aa: CASSYLDRSSSGANVLTF; CDR3nt: TGTGCCAGCAGCTACCTAGACAGGAGTAGCTCTGGGGCCAACGTCCTGACTTTC
abundance: many; d_gene: TRBD1; v_gene: TRBV2; j_gene: TRBJ1-1; CDR3aa: CASRLGQETEAFF; CDR3nt: TGTGCCAGCAGGCTCGGACAGGAGACTGAAGCTTTCTTT
abundance: .; d_gene: TRBD1; v_gene: TRBV29-1; j_gene: TRBJ2-3; CDR3aa: CSVEDPGGQGPDTQYF; CDR3nt: TGCAGCGTTGAAGATCCCGGGGGACAGGGCCCAGATACGCAGTATTTT
abundance: .; d_gene: TRBD1; v_gene: TRBV5-1; j_gene: TRBJ1-1; CDR3aa: CASSSGTGNTEAFF; CDR3nt: TGCGCCAGCAGCTCCGGGACAGGGAACACTGAAGCTTTCTTT
abundance: .; d_gene: .; v_gene: TRBV6-2/TRBV6-3; j_gene: TRBJ1-5; CDR3aa: CASSPLLPQHF; CDR3nt: TGTGCCAGCAGTCCTCTTCTGCCCCAGCATTTT
abundance: few; d_gene: .; v_gene: TRBV4-2; j_gene: TRBJ1-2; CDR3aa: CASSHRRQRNNYGYTF; CDR3nt: TGTGCCAGCAGCCACCGCCGACAAAGAAACAACTATGGCTACACCTTC